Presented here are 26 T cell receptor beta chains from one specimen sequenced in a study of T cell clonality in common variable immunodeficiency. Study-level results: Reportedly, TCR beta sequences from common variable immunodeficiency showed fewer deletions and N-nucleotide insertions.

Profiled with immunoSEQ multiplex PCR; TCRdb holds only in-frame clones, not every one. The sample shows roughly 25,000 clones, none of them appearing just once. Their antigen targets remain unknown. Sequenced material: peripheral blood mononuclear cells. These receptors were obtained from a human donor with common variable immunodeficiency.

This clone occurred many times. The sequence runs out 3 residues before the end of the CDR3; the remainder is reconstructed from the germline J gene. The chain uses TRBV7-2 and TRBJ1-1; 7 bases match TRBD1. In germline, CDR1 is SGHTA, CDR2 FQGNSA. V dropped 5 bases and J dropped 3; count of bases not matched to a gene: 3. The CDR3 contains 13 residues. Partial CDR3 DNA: TGTGCCAGCAGCCCAGGGGGATACACTGAA. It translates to CASSPGGYTE. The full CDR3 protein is CASSPGGYTEAFF.

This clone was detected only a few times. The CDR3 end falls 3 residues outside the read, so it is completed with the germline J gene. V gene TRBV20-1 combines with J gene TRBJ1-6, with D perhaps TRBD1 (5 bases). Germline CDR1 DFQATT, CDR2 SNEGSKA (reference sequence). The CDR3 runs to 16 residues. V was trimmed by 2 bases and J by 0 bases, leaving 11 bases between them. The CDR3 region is CSARNRISSYNSPLHF. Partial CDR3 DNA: TGCAGTGCTAGAAACAGGATAAGCTCCTATAATTCACCC.

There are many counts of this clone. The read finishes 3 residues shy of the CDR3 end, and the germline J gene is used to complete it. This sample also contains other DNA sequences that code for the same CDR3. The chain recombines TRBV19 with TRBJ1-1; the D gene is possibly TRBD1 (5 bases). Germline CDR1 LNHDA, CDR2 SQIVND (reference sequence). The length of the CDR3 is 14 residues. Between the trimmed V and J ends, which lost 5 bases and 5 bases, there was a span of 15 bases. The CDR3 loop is CASSVRTGSTEAFF. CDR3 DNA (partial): TGTGCCAGTAGTGTTCGAACAGGTAGTACTGAA.

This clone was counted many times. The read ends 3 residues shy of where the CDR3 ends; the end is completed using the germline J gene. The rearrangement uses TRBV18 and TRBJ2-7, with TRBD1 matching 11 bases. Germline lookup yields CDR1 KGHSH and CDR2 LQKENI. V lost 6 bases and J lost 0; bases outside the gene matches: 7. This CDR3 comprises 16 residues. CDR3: CASSPFGTGGSYEQYF. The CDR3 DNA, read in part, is TGTGCCAGCTCTCCGTTCGGGACAGGGGGCTCCTACGAG. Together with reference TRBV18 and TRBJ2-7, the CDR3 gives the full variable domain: NAGVMQNPRHLVRRRGQEARLRCSPMKGHSHVYWYRQLPEEGLKFMVYLQKENIIDESGMPKERFSAEFPKEGPSILRIQQVVRGDSAAYFCASSPFGTGGSYEQYFGPGTRLTVT.

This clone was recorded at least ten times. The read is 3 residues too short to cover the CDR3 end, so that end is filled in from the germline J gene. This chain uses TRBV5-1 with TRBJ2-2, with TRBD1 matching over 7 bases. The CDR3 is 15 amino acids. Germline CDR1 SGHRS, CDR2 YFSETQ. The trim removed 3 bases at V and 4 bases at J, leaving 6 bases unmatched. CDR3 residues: CASSSKTGFTGELFF. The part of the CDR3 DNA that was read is TGCGCCAGCAGCTCAAAGACAGGGTTCACCGGGGAG.

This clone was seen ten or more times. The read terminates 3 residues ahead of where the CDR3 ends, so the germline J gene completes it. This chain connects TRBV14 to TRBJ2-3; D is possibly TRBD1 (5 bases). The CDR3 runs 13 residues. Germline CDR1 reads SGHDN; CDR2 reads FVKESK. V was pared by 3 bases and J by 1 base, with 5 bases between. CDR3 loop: CASSHRGTDTQYF. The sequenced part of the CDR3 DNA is TGTGCCAGCAGCCACAGGGGCACAGATACG.

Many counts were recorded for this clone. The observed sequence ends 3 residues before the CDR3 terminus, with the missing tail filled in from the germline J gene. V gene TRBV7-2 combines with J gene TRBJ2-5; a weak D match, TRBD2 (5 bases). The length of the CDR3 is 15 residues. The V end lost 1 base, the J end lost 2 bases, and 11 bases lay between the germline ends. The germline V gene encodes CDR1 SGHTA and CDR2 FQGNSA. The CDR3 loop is CASSLVARGQETQYF. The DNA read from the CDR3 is TGTGCCAGCAGCTTAGTGGCGCGAGGGCAAGAGACC.

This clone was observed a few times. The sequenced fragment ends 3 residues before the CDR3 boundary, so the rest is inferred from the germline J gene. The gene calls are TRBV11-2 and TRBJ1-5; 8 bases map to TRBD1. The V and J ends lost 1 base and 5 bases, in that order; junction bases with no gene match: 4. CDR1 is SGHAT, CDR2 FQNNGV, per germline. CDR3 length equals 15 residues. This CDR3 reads CASSLGTGWDQPQHF. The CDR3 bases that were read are TGTGCCAGCAGCTTAGGGACAGGGTGGGATCAGCCC.

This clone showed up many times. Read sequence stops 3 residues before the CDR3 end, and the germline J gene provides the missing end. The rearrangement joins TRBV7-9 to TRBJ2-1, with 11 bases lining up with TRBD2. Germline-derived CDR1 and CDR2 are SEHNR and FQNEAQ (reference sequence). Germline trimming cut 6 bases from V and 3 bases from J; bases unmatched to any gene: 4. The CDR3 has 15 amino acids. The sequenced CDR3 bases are TGTGCCAGCAGGGAACTAGCGGGAGACTACAATGAG. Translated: CASRELAGDYNE. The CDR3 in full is CASRELAGDYNEQFF.

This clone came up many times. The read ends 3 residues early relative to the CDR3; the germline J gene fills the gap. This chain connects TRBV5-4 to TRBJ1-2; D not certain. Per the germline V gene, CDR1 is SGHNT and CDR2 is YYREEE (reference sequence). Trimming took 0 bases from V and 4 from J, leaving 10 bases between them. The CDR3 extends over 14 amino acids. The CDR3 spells CASSLVVDSYGYTF. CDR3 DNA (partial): TGTGCCAGCAGCTTGGTTGTAGATTCCTATGGC.

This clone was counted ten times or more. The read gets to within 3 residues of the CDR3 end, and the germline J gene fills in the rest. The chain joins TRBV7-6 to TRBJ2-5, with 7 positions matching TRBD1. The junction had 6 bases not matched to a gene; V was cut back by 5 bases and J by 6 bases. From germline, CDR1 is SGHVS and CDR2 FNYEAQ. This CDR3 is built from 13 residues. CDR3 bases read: TGTGCCAGCAGCCAACGACAGGGACAGACC. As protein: CASSQRQGQT. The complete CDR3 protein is CASSQRQGQTQYF.

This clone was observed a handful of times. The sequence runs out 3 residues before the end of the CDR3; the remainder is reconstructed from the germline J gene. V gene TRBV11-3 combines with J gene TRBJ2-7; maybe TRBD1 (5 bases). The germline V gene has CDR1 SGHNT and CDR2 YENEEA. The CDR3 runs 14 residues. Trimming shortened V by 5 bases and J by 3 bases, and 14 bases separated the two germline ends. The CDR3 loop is CASSPGLQDYEQYF. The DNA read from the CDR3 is TGTGCCAGCAGCCCGGGTCTACAGGACTACGAG.

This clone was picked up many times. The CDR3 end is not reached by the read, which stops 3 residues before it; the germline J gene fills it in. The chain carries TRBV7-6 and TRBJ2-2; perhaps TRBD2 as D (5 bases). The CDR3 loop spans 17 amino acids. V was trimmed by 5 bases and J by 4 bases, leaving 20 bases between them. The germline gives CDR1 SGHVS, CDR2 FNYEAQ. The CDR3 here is CASSPDLAREFTGELFF. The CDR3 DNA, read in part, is TGTGCCAGCAGCCCAGACCTAGCAAGGGAATTCACCGGGGAG.

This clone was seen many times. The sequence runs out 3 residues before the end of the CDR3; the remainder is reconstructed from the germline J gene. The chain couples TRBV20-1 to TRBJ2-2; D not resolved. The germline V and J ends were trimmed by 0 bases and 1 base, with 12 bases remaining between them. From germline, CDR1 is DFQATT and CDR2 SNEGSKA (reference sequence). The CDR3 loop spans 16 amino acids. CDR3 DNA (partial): TGCAGTGCTAGAGATGAGGAGACTCGGAACACCGGGGAG. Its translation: CSARDEETRNTGE. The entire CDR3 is CSARDEETRNTGELFF.

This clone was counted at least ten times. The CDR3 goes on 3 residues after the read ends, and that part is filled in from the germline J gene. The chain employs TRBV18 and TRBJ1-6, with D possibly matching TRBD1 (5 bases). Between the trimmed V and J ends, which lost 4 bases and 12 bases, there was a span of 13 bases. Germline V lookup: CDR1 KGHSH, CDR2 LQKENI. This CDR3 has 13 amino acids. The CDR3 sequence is CASSRTRGVPLHF. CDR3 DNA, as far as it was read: TGTGCCAGCTCACGCACGAGGGGTGTACCC.

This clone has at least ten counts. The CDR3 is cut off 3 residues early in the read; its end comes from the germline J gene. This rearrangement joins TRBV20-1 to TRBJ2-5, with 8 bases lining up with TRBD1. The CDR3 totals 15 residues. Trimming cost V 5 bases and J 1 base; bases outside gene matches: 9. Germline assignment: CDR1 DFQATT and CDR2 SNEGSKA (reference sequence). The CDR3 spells CSAPTGALTQETQYF. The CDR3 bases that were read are TGCAGTGCTCCGACAGGGGCCCTGACCCAAGAGACC.

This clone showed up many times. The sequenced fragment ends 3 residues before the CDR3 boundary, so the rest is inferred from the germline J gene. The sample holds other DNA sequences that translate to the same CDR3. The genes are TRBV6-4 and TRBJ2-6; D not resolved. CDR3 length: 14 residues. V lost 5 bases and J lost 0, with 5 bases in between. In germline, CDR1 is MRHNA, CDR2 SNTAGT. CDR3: CASSPDSGANVLTF. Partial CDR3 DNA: TGTGCCAGCAGTCCAGACTCTGGGGCCAACGTC.

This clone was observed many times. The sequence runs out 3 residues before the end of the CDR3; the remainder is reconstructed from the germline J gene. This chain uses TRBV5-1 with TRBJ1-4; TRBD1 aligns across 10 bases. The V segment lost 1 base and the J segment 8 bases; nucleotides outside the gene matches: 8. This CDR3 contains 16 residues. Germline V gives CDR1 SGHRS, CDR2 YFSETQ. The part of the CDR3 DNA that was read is TGCGCCAGCAGCTTGCCCGCGGGGACAGGGGAGGAAAAA. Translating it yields CASSLPAGTGEEK. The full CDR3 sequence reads CASSLPAGTGEEKLFF.

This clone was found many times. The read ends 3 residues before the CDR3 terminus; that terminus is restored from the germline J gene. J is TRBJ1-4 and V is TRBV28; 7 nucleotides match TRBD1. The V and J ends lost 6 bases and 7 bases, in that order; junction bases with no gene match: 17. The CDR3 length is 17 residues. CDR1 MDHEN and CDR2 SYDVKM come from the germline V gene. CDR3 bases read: TGTGCCAGCAGCCAACCCCCTACAGGGGTCGGGGCTGAAAAA. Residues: CASSQPPTGVGAEK. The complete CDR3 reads CASSQPPTGVGAEKLFF.

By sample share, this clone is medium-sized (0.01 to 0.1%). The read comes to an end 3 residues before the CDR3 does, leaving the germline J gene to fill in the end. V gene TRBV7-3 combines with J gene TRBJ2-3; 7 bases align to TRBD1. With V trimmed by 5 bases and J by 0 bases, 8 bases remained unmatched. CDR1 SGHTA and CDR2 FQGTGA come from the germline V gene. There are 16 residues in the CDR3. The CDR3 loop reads CASSPLLGQSTDTQYF. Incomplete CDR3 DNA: TGTGCCAGCAGCCCCTTATTGGGACAGAGCACAGATACG.

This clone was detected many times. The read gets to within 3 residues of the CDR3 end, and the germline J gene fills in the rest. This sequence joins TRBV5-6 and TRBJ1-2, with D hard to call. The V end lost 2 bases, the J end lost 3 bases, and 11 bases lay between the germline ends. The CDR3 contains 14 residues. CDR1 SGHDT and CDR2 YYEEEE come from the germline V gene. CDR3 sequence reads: CASSLGRHYYGYTF. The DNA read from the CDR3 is TGTGCCAGCAGCTTAGGCAGGCACTACTATGGC.

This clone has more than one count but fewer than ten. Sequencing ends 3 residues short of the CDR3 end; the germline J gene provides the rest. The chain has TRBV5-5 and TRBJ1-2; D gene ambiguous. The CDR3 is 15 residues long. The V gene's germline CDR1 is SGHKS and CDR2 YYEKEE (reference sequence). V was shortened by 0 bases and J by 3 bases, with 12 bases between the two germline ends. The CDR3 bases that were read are TGTGCCAGCAGCTTGGGGCAGGCAACTTACTATGGC. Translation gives CASSLGQATYYG. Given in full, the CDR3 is CASSLGQATYYGYTF.

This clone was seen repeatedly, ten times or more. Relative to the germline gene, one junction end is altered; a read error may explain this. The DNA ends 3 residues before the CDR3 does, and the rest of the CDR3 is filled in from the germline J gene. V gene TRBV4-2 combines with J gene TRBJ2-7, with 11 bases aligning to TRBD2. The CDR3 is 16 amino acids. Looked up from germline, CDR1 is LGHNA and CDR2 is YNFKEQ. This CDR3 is CASSQGRLAGYYEQYF. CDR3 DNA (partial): TGCGCCAGCAGCCAAGGCCGACTAGCGGGGTACTACGAG.

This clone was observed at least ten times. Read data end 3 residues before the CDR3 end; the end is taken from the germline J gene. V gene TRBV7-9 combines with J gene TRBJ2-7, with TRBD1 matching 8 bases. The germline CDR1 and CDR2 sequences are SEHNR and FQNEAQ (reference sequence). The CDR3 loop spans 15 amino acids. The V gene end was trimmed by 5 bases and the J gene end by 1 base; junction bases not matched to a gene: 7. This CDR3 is CASSERQGSSYEQYF. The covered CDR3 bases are TGTGCCAGCAGCGAAAGACAGGGGAGTTCCTACGAG.

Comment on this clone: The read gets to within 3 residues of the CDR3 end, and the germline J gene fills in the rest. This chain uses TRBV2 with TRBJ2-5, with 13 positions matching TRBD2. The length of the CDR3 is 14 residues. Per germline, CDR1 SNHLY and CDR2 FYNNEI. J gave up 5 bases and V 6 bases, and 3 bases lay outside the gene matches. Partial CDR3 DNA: TGTGCCAGCAGAACTAGCGGGAGGGGTGAGACC. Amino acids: CASRTSGRGET. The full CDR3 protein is CASRTSGRGETQYF.

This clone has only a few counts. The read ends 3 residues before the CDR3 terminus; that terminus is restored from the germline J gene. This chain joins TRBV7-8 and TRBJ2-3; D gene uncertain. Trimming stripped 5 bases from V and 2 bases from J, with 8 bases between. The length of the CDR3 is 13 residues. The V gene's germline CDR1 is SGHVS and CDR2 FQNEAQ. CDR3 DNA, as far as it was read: TGTGCCAGCAGCCCACTCGACACAGATACG. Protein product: CASSPLDTDT. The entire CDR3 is CASSPLDTDTQYF.